This T cell receptor beta chain was sequenced in a study of monozygotic twins with cystic fibrosis. Some clones are missing from TCRdb's copy, which holds only in-frame ones; the method was immunoSEQ multiplex PCR. The data show about 24,000 clones, roughly 90% seen once. Study conclusions and caveats: In 13 of 16 pairs, V gene usage was closest to the co-twin's. Shared CDR3 numbers were not associated with age, concordance or severity. Unrelated CF individuals shared fewer identical clonotypes than monozygotic CF twins.

The germline V and J ends were trimmed by 7 bases and 7 bases, with 13 bases remaining between them. The CDR3 is 12 amino acids. CDR1 and CDR2 (germline): MDHEN, SYDVKM. Note on this clone: Its antigen is still unknown.

This chain connects TRBV28 to TRBJ1-1; D is ambiguous. The clonotype comes from a girl aged 2 to 10 with cystic fibrosis. Material for sequencing was blood. The CDR3 DNA sequence: TGTGCCAGCATCGAGCCGGGGAATGAAGCTTTCTTT. As protein: CASIEPGNEAFF.